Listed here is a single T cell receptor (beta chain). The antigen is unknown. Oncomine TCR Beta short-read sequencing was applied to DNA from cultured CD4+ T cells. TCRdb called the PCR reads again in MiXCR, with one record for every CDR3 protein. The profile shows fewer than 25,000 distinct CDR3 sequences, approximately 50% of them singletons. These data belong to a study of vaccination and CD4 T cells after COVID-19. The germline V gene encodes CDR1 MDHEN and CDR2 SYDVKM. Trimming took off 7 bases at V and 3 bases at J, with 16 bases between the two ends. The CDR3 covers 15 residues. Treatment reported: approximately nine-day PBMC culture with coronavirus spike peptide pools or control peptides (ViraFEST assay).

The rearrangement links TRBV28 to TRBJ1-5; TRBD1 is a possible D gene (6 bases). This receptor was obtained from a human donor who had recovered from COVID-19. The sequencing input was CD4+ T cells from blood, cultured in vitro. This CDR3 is CASNQQGGNNQPQHF. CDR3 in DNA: TGTGCCAGCAATCAACAGGGAGGGAACAATCAGCCCCAGCATTTT.